Listed below are T cell receptor beta chains from one sample, sequenced in a study of tumor and adjacent non-tumor tissue in lung cancer. TCRdb used MiXCR to reprocess the multiplex PCR reads, holding one entry per CDR3 protein. The profile covers about 43,000 distinct CDR3 sequences, with around three fifths appearing a single time and about 48% taken by the ten largest. Sequencing input: distant non-tumor lung tissue. The source of these receptors is a man aged 50 to 60 with non-small cell lung cancer. Each CDR3 is given with its conserved first and last residue. The D gene is left open where the match is weak. Clone size is given for some rows only: seen once, a few or many times, or a class if the clone is expanded.

d_gene: .
j_gene: TRBJ2-7
v_gene: TRBV11-2
abundance: .
CDR3nt: TGCGCCAGCAGGATTGGGGGTGCATCCTACGAGCAGTACTTC
CDR3aa: CASRIGGASYEQYF

d_gene: TRBD1
j_gene: TRBJ1-2
v_gene: TRBV6-2/TRBV6-3
abundance: .
CDR3nt: TGTGCCAGTAGTTACTTGACAGGGGTCGTCTACACCTTC
CDR3aa: CASSYLTGVVYTF

d_gene: .
j_gene: TRBJ2-3
v_gene: TRBV11-2
abundance: many
CDR3nt: TGTACCAGCAGCTTAGTAGGCGGACTCACAGATACGCAGTATTTT
CDR3aa: CTSSLVGGLTDTQYF

d_gene: TRBD1
j_gene: TRBJ2-2
v_gene: TRBV28
abundance: .
CDR3nt: TGTGCCAGCATCAAGGGACAGAACTCCGGGGAGCTGTTTTTT
CDR3aa: CASIKGQNSGELFF

d_gene: .
j_gene: TRBJ1-5
v_gene: TRBV4-1
abundance: .
CDR3nt: TGCGACAGCAGCCAAGGCCAGTCCGGCAATCAGCCCCAGCATTTT
CDR3aa: CDSSQGQSGNQPQHF

d_gene: .
j_gene: TRBJ2-6
v_gene: TRBV6-2/TRBV6-3
abundance: .
CDR3nt: TGTGCCAGCACCCCGGGGAAGACCACTGGGGCCAACGTCCTGACTTTC
CDR3aa: CASTPGKTTGANVLTF

d_gene: .
j_gene: TRBJ2-7
v_gene: TRBV14
abundance: .
CDR3nt: TGTGCCAGCAGCCAAGCGGGGATTTTGTACTTC
CDR3aa: CASSQAGILYF

d_gene: .
j_gene: TRBJ2-3
v_gene: TRBV6-1
abundance: few
CDR3nt: TGTGCCAGCACGTCGCCCATAGGGCGTACAGATATGCAGTATTTT
CDR3aa: CASTSPIGRTDMQYF

d_gene: TRBD2
j_gene: TRBJ2-7
v_gene: TRBV5-4
abundance: medium-sized
CDR3nt: TGTGCCAGCAGCCGATTGGAAATAGCGGGGAGCTCCTACGAGCAGTACTTC
CDR3aa: CASSRLEIAGSSYEQYF

d_gene: .
j_gene: TRBJ2-5
v_gene: TRBV11-1
abundance: .
CDR3nt: TGTGCCAGCAGCATATCAAAAGAGATCCAGTACTTC
CDR3aa: CASSISKEIQYF

d_gene: TRBD2
j_gene: TRBJ2-2
v_gene: TRBV5-4
abundance: .
CDR3nt: TGTGACAGCAGCTGGGGGGGTTTAGCGGGAAACACAGGGGAGCTGTTTTTT
CDR3aa: CDSSWGGLAGNTGELFF

d_gene: TRBD2
j_gene: TRBJ2-5
v_gene: TRBV12-3/TRBV12-4
abundance: .
CDR3nt: TGTGCCAGCAGTCTCCGGGGGGGAGGGACCCAGTACTTC
CDR3aa: CASSLRGGGTQYF

d_gene: .
j_gene: TRBJ2-5
v_gene: TRBV11-2
abundance: .
CDR3nt: TGTGCCAGCAGTTCCACCTGGGTGGTAGCAGGGACCCAGTACTTC
CDR3aa: CASSSTWVVAGTQYF

d_gene: .
j_gene: TRBJ1-1
v_gene: TRBV18
abundance: once
CDR3nt: TGTGCCAGCTCACGGGAGGGAGAGGAAGCTTTCTTT
CDR3aa: CASSREGEEAFF

d_gene: TRBD1
j_gene: TRBJ2-7
v_gene: TRBV6-5
abundance: .
CDR3nt: TGTGCCAGCAGTTACTCTGGTGGTACCGGGACAGGGGGCTACGCGCAGTACTTC
CDR3aa: CASSYSGGTGTGGYAQYF

d_gene: TRBD2
j_gene: TRBJ2-7
v_gene: TRBV12-3/TRBV12-4
abundance: .
CDR3nt: TGTGCCAGCAGTAACCTAGCGGGAAGCGGACAGTACTTC
CDR3aa: CASSNLAGSGQYF

d_gene: TRBD1
j_gene: TRBJ2-3
v_gene: TRBV6-5
abundance: many
CDR3nt: TGTGCCAGCATTTACTCGACAGGGGTCGTAGATACGCAGTATTTT
CDR3aa: CASIYSTGVVDTQYF

d_gene: .
j_gene: TRBJ2-7
v_gene: TRBV29-1
abundance: .
CDR3nt: TGCACTGTCCGCCGGGACAAGATCTACGAGCAGTACTTC
CDR3aa: CTVRRDKIYEQYF

d_gene: .
j_gene: TRBJ1-2
v_gene: TRBV5-4
abundance: .
CDR3nt: TGTGCCAGCAACTTTGGGGAGTATGGCTACACCTTC
CDR3aa: CASNFGEYGYTF

d_gene: TRBD1
j_gene: TRBJ2-7
v_gene: TRBV7-6
abundance: .
CDR3nt: TGTGCCAGCAGCTTCGGGACAGGCGTTACCTACGAGCAGTACTTC
CDR3aa: CASSFGTGVTYEQYF

d_gene: .
j_gene: TRBJ2-3
v_gene: TRBV4-2
abundance: .
CDR3nt: TGTGCCAGCGGGGCTGCCTTCGCAGATACGCGTTATTTT
CDR3aa: CASGAAFADTRYF

d_gene: .
j_gene: TRBJ2-1
v_gene: TRBV6-2/TRBV6-3
abundance: .
CDR3nt: TGTACCAACACCCTAGCCAGAGGGCTAAATGAGCAGTTCTTC
CDR3aa: CTNTLARGLNEQFF

d_gene: .
j_gene: TRBJ1-5
v_gene: TRBV20-1
abundance: many
CDR3nt: TGCAGTGCTAGACCCATGGGAGATCAGCCCCAGCATTTT
CDR3aa: CSARPMGDQPQHF

d_gene: .
j_gene: TRBJ2-5
v_gene: TRBV7-9
abundance: .
CDR3nt: TGTGTCAGCAGCCCCGGGACCGCATTCGGATTGGGGGAGACCCAATACTTC
CDR3aa: CVSSPGTAFGLGETQYF

d_gene: TRBD2
j_gene: TRBJ2-2
v_gene: TRBV11-2
abundance: .
CDR3nt: TGTGCCAGCAGCTTAGTGGGCGGGAGTAGCACAGGGGAGCTGTTTTTT
CDR3aa: CASSLVGGSSTGELFF

d_gene: .
j_gene: TRBJ2-1
v_gene: TRBV20-1
abundance: .
CDR3nt: TGCAGTGTCACTAGACCCGGGGCGACTGTGCAGTCCTTC
CDR3aa: CSVTRPGATVQSF

d_gene: .
j_gene: TRBJ1-1
v_gene: TRBV12-3/TRBV12-4
abundance: .
CDR3nt: TGTGCCAGCAGTGCCTACTACATCGATAGGAACACTGAAGCTTTCTTT
CDR3aa: CASSAYYIDRNTEAFF

d_gene: TRBD1
j_gene: TRBJ1-2
v_gene: TRBV7-9
abundance: many
CDR3nt: TGTGCCAGCAGCTTAGCCGGCACCGGGACAGGAACAAACTATGGCTACACCTTC
CDR3aa: CASSLAGTGTGTNYGYTF

d_gene: .
j_gene: TRBJ2-2
v_gene: TRBV6-5
abundance: .
CDR3nt: TGTGCCAGCAGCAAAGCCAGGTGGCAGACCGGGGAGCTGTTTTTT
CDR3aa: CASSKARWQTGELFF

d_gene: TRBD2
j_gene: TRBJ2-3
v_gene: TRBV6-2/TRBV6-3
abundance: once
CDR3nt: TGTGTTAGCAGAAAAGGGACTAGCGGGATGGCAGATACGCCGTATTTT
CDR3aa: CVSRKGTSGMADTPYF

d_gene: .
j_gene: TRBJ2-7
v_gene: TRBV28
abundance: .
CDR3nt: TGTGCCAGCATCGCGCGACAGCAATCTTACGAGCAGTACTTC
CDR3aa: CASIARQQSYEQYF

d_gene: TRBD2
j_gene: TRBJ2-1
v_gene: TRBV6-5
abundance: .
CDR3nt: TGTGTCAGCAGTAAAACTAGCGGGTCCTCCTACAGTGTGCAGTTCTTC
CDR3aa: CVSSKTSGSSYSVQFF

d_gene: .
j_gene: TRBJ1-6
v_gene: TRBV12-3/TRBV12-4
abundance: .
CDR3nt: TGTGCCATCAGTCCGAGTGAGGGGGGAAATTCACCCCTCCACTTT
CDR3aa: CAISPSEGGNSPLHF

d_gene: TRBD1
j_gene: TRBJ1-1
v_gene: TRBV28
abundance: .
CDR3nt: TGTGTCAGCAGTCAAGCGGACAGGGGACTGGCTACTGAAGCTTTCTTT
CDR3aa: CVSSQADRGLATEAFF

d_gene: .
j_gene: TRBJ2-3
v_gene: TRBV11-3
abundance: .
CDR3nt: TGTGCCAGCAGCTTAGGCGGGGCCGAGACGGATACGCAGTATTTT
CDR3aa: CASSLGGAETDTQYF

d_gene: .
j_gene: TRBJ2-2
v_gene: TRBV11-2
abundance: .
CDR3nt: TGTGCCAGCAGCTTAATGGACGGGAAGACCGGGGAGCTGTATTTT
CDR3aa: CASSLMDGKTGELYF

d_gene: .
j_gene: TRBJ2-2
v_gene: TRBV4-1
abundance: .
CDR3nt: TGCGCCTGCAGCCAACGGGTGACAGCGAACACCGGGGAGCTGTTTTTT
CDR3aa: CACSQRVTANTGELFF

d_gene: .
j_gene: TRBJ2-1
v_gene: TRBV5-1
abundance: few
CDR3nt: TGCGCCAGCAGCATTCAGGGAGCAGGCTACAATGAGCAGTTCTTC
CDR3aa: CASSIQGAGYNEQFF

d_gene: .
j_gene: TRBJ2-5
v_gene: TRBV30
abundance: .
CDR3nt: TGTGCCTGGAGTAGCAGACAAGAGACCCAGTACTTC
CDR3aa: CAWSSRQETQYF

d_gene: .
j_gene: TRBJ2-1
v_gene: TRBV11-2
abundance: .
CDR3nt: TGTGCCAGCAGCTTGCGGGACAGTAGCTACCATGAGCAGTTCTTC
CDR3aa: CASSLRDSSYHEQFF

d_gene: .
j_gene: TRBJ2-6
v_gene: TRBV6-5
abundance: many
CDR3nt: TGTGCCAGCAGTTACGACGGCTCTGGGGCCAACGTCCTGACTTTC
CDR3aa: CASSYDGSGANVLTF

d_gene: .
j_gene: TRBJ2-1
v_gene: TRBV12-3/TRBV12-4
abundance: .
CDR3nt: TGTGCCAGTAGTTTTGGTAGCGGATACAATAAGCAGTTCTTC
CDR3aa: CASSFGSGYNKQFF

d_gene: .
j_gene: TRBJ1-2
v_gene: TRBV11-2
abundance: .
CDR3nt: TGTGCCAGTAAGAATGACAGGCATGGCTACACCTTC
CDR3aa: CASKNDRHGYTF

d_gene: .
j_gene: TRBJ1-1
v_gene: TRBV29-1
abundance: .
CDR3nt: TGCAACGTTGGGCAGTTGAACACAGAAGCTTTCTTT
CDR3aa: CNVGQLNTEAFF

d_gene: TRBD1
j_gene: TRBJ1-5
v_gene: TRBV29-1
abundance: .
CDR3nt: TGCAGCGCTGTGACAGGGGGCAGCGATCAGCCCCAGCATTTT
CDR3aa: CSAVTGGSDQPQHF